Listed here is a single T cell receptor beta chain. CDR3 size: 17 residues. CDR1 is LGHNA, CDR2 YNFKEQ, per germline. The record originates from a study of monozygotic twins with inflammatory bowel disease. Reanalyzing the 5' RACE reads, TCRdb keeps one entry per CDR3 protein, without DNA. Found here are 150,000 to 200,000 distinct CDR3 sequences; the top ten clones hold roughly 2.4%. This TCR was recovered from a human donor with ulcerative colitis or Crohn's disease, or a healthy co-twin of an affected twin (not recorded which). The chain has TRBV4-2 and TRBJ2-7; the D call from TCRdb, TRBD2, cannot be confirmed without DNA. Sequencing was done on a sample of blood. The CDR3 protein is CASSQDIGTSGGYEQYF.